The 19 T cell receptor beta chains below were found in one sample sequenced in a study of blood T cells in healthy people across ages. Primers used in a second PCR of about 7 to 12 cycles were a sample-barcoded 5' primer and a J-beta primer mix. TCRdb used MiXCR to reprocess the 5' RACE reads, holding one entry per CDR3 protein. This sample has 1.5 million to 2 million distinct CDR3 sequences; approximately 28% occur once, and the top ten carry 7.7%. The sample consisted of blood. The receptors stem from a woman in her twenties or thirties in good health.

This clonotype turned up a few times. Since a much larger clone is just one base distant, this may be a read error. The chain couples TRBV7-2 to TRBJ2-5; maybe TRBD2 (6 bases). CDR3 length equals 15 residues. CDR1 SGHTA and CDR2 FQGNSA come from the germline V gene. V lost 0 bases and J lost 7, with 15 bases in between. The CDR3 loop is CASSLAWRDTGTQYF. CDR3 DNA: TGTGCCAGCAGCTTAGCGTGGAGGGATACGGGGACCCAGTACTTC.

This clonotype was found a few times. V is TRBV30 and J is TRBJ2-5; D remains ambiguous. Near its end, the DNA agrees better with TRBJ2-7, so the J call may be wrong. This CDR3 spans 12 amino acids. Germline lookup yields CDR1 GTSNPN and CDR2 SVGIG (reference sequence). The chain's CDR3 is CAWSAQPYEQYF. The DNA for the CDR3 is TGTGCCTGGAGTGCACAGCCCTACGAGCAGTACTTC.

As to this clonotype: The junction differs from germline at one of its ends, possibly a read error. This chain uses TRBV7-9 with TRBJ2-5, with D perhaps matching TRBD1 (7 bases). The CDR3 has 14 amino acids. Germline assignment: CDR1 SEHNR and CDR2 FQNEAQ (reference sequence). DNA of the CDR3: TGTGCCAGCAGCTTTGACAGGGACTTCAAGACCCGGTACTTC. Translating it yields CASSFDRDFKTRYF.

In its sample, this clonotype was seen a few times. One end of the junction does not line up with germline, which may come from a read error. CDR3 protein: CTSSHRGRGETQYF. For the CDR3, the DNA is TGCACCAGCAGCCACAGGGGGCGGGGGGAGACCCAGTACTTC. The chain is built from TRBV4-3 and TRBJ2-5, with 9 positions matching TRBD1. Germline loops: CDR1 LGHNA, CDR2 YSLEER. The CDR3 spans 14 residues.

The rearrangement uses TRBV10-3 and TRBJ2-7; 7 nucleotides line up with TRBD2. The CDR3 length is 15 residues. Germline CDR1 reads ENHRY; CDR2 reads SYGVKD. V trimming: 7 bases; J trimming: 4 bases; junction bases outside the gene matches: 13. DNA of the CDR3: TGTGCCATCACCCCGAGGGAGGGCGGAGGATACGAGCAGTACTTC. Translating gives CAITPREGGGYEQYF.

This clonotype was found once. An end of the junction differs from the germline gene, which may be a read error. V and J are TRBV11-2 and TRBJ1-2, with a possible D match to TRBD1 (6 bases). The CDR3 covers 17 residues. Germline V gene data show CDR1 as SGHAT and CDR2 as FQNNGV. CDR3 nucleotides: TGTGCCAGCAGCTTAGATCGGAGCAGGGGCCGTGAATATGGCCACACCTTC. Translation: CASSLDRSRGREYGHTF.

This clonotype occurred a few times. The chain has TRBV20-1 and TRBJ1-1; perhaps TRBD1 as D (5 bases). The CDR3 is 14 amino acids. The V end lost 7 bases, the J end lost 8 bases, and 23 bases lay between the germline ends. Germline loops: CDR1 DFQATT, CDR2 SNEGSKA (reference sequence). The CDR3 nucleotides are TGCAGTGGCTCCAGCGGGGGTTGGGTCAGAGAAGCTTTCTTT. Translating it yields CSGSSGGWVREAFF.

This clonotype was observed a few times. The CDR3 DNA reads TGTGCCAGCAGAGTAGCGGCCTCCTACAATGAGCAGTTCTTC. Protein product: CASRVAASYNEQFF. This chain links TRBV12-3 or TRBV12-4 with TRBJ2-1; a possible D gene is TRBD2 (6 bases). V lost 6 bases and J 0 bases, leaving 9 bases between the germline ends. The CDR3 covers 14 residues.

This chain joins TRBV12-3 or TRBV12-4 and TRBJ1-1; D call uncertain. Deletions cut 6 bases from V and 6 bases from J, with 8 bases between. The CDR3 has 11 residues. The CDR3 nucleotides are TGTGCCAGCAGCTCCCTTGCTGAAGCTTTCTTT. Amino acid sequence: CASSSLAEAFF.

Many counts were recorded for this clonotype. V and J are TRBV20-1 and TRBJ2-4; 10 bases are a match to TRBD2. The CDR3 extends over 15 amino acids. Germline V lookup: CDR1 DFQATT, CDR2 SNEGSKA (reference sequence). Trimming removed 2 bases from V and 9 bases from J; junction bases left unmatched: 10. CDR3 loop: CSARPPAGGFGIQYF. DNA for the CDR3: TGCAGTGCTAGACCCCCAGCGGGGGGGTTTGGCATTCAGTACTTC.

This clonotype was detected only a few times. This CDR3 is CASRPGQRTGELFF. The CDR3 nucleotides read TGTGCCAGCAGACCGGGACAACGCACCGGGGAGCTGTTTTTT. This sequence joins TRBV6-5 and TRBJ2-2; a weak D match, TRBD1 (6 bases). V was pared by 6 bases and J by 4 bases, with 12 bases between. CDR1 and CDR2 (germline): MNHEY, SVGAGI. This CDR3 is built from 14 residues.

This clonotype was seen ten or more times. This chain joins TRBV7-9 and TRBJ2-7; 7 bases line up with TRBD1. The CDR3 runs to 13 residues. Germline-derived CDR1 and CDR2 are SEHNR and FQNEAQ (reference sequence). The J segment lost 6 bases and the V segment lost 6 bases, leaving 8 bases of the junction unmatched. The CDR3 region is CASRPGQHSEQYF. The CDR3 bases are TGTGCCAGCAGACCGGGACAGCATTCCGAGCAGTACTTC.

V is TRBV20-1 and J is TRBJ2-1, with TRBD2 as a possible D gene (5 bases). In germline, CDR1 is DFQATT, CDR2 SNEGSKA (reference sequence). This CDR3 region has 10 residues. V dropped 6 bases and J dropped 13 bases, with 13 bases sitting between them. As DNA, the CDR3 is TGCAGTGCCCTGGGAGAGACCCAGTTCTTC. It is translated as CSALGETQFF.

The chain carries TRBV7-3 and TRBJ2-3; TRBD2 matches at 16 bases. The ends lost 4 bases at V and 7 bases at J; junction bases unmatched: 2. Per the germline V gene, CDR1 is SGHTA and CDR2 is FQGTGA. The CDR3 runs to 15 residues. The CDR3: CASSSGLAGGNTQYF. DNA for the CDR3: TGTGCCAGCAGCTCGGGACTAGCGGGGGGGAATACGCAGTATTTT.

The sample holds a few counts of this clonotype. The chain links TRBV5-1 to TRBJ2-5, with a weak D call TRBD1 (6 bases). Germline V CDR1 and CDR2: SGHRS, YFSETQ. The length of the CDR3 is 14 residues. Trimming shortened V by 3 bases and J by 3 bases, and 12 bases separated the two germline ends. The CDR3 loop reads CASSSDGTKETQYF. CDR3 bases: TGCGCCAGCAGCTCGGACGGGACAAAAGAGACCCAGTACTTC. Combining the CDR3 with reference TRBV5-1 and TRBJ2-5 gives the whole variable domain KAGVTQTPRYLIKTRGQQVTLSCSPISGHRSVSWYQQTPGQGLQFLFEYFSETQRNKGNFPGRFSGRQFSNSRSEMNVSTLELGDSALYLCASSSDGTKETQYFGPGTRLLVL.

In its sample, this clonotype was seen many times. The J gene is TRBJ1-2, the V gene TRBV6-2 or TRBV6-3; TRBD1 matches 7 bases. V gave up 8 bases and J gave up 9 bases; unmatched junction bases: 3. The CDR3 is made up of 10 amino acids. Germline V CDR1 and CDR2: MNHEY, SVGEGT. CDR3 protein: CASRQGSYTF. The CDR3 nucleotides are TGTGCCAGCCGACAGGGCAGCTACACCTTC.

This clonotype showed up just a few times. The chain combines TRBV12-3 or TRBV12-4 with TRBJ1-2, with a possible D match to TRBD1 (6 bases). This CDR3 is 15 amino acids long. The germline V and J ends were trimmed by 4 bases and 4 bases, with 16 bases remaining between them. The CDR3 DNA reads as TGTGCCAGCAGTTCCGCCGTAGGGGGTCCCTATGGCTACACCTTC. Translating it yields CASSSAVGGPYGYTF.

This clonotype came up a few times. This may be a read error: a much more frequent sequence differs by one nucleotide. The chain is built from TRBV12-3 or TRBV12-4 and TRBJ1-2; D not resolved. V lost 3 bases and J lost 6, with 5 bases in between. The CDR3 extends over 11 amino acids. The CDR3 DNA sequence: TGTGCCAGCAGTTTGTGTGATGGCTACACCTTC. Translation gives CASSLCDGYTF.

This clonotype was detected ten times or more. The CDR3 protein is CASSQGWSYEQYF. Here the CDR3 DNA reads TGTGCCAGCAGCCAAGGGTGGTCGTACGAGCAGTACTTC. This chain joins TRBV3-1 and TRBJ2-7; D is ambiguous. CDR1 is LGHDT and CDR2 is YNNKEL in the germline V gene (reference sequence). The CDR3 has 13 residues. V gave up 1 base and J gave up 4 bases, with 8 bases separating them.